This section outlines one TCR beta chain sequence together with its context. Its antigen is unidentified. The CDR3 sequence is 15 residues long. V gave up 6 bases and J gave up 2 bases, with 16 bases separating them. These data are taken from a study of vaccination and CD4 T cells after COVID-19. Cultured CD4+ T-cell DNA underwent Oncomine TCR Beta short-read sequencing. In TCRdb, the PCR reads were re-called with MiXCR into one record per CDR3 protein. The data contain about 6,900 distinct CDR3 sequences, roughly a quarter of them singletons. Treatment defined: roughly 10-day PBMC culture with coronavirus spike peptide pools or control peptides (ViraFEST assay). Gathered ahead of the COVID-19 pandemic (2011-2018) were the CD4+ T cells of the unexposed donor.

The TCR originated in a human donor in good health. Source material: CD4+ T cells from blood, cultured in vitro. The rearrangement joins TRBV12-3 or TRBV12-4 to TRBJ2-5, with D tentatively TRBD1 (6 bases). The CDR3 DNA is TGTGCCAGCAGCCTGCTAGTAGGACAGCAAGAGACCCAGTACTTC. Amino acids: CASSLLVGQQETQYF.